Presented here are 31 T cell receptor beta chains from one specimen sequenced in a study of T-cell reconstitution after alpha-beta-depleted transplantation in children. TCRbeta library construction was performed incorporating unique molecular identifiers. TCRdb recomputed calls from the PCR reads with MiXCR, one row per CDR3 protein. Of about a million distinct CDR3 sequences in the sample, 25% to 30% were seen once. The source material was PBMCs, mostly from graft donor cells, sampled 360 days after TCRalphabeta/CD19-depleted stem cell transplant. The receptors originated from a boy under two years old who had a stem cell transplant for SCID, so the T cells may come from the graft donor.

This clonotype was found once. The chain employs TRBV12-3 or TRBV12-4 and TRBJ1-5; 7 bases map to TRBD1. After removal of 5 bases from V and 10 bases from J, the junction contained 11 bases not matched to a gene. The CDR3 contains 14 residues. CDR3 bases: TGTGCCAGCAGTCCGACAGGGCTTAATGGTCCCCAGCATTTT. Protein: CASSPTGLNGPQHF.

CDR3: CASSTIRVRQETQYF. CDR3 DNA sequence: TGTGCCAGCAGTACTATCAGGGTACGTCAAGAGACCCAGTACTTC. V is TRBV28 and J is TRBJ2-5, with a tentative D call TRBD1 (5 bases). The germline V gene encodes CDR1 MDHEN and CDR2 SYDVKM. Trimming left V 5 bases short and J 2 bases short, with 15 bases between. The CDR3 length is 15 residues.

This sequence joins TRBV10-3 and TRBJ1-2; D remains unclear. Trimming removed 1 base at V and 4 bases at J, with 10 bases between. The CDR3 length is 14 residues. Germline CDR1 and CDR2: ENHRY and SYGVKD. The DNA of the CDR3 is TGTGCCATCAGTGAGTTCGAGGGCCCCTATGGCTACACCTTC. Amino acids: CAISEFEGPYGYTF.

This clonotype was recorded a few times. This sequence joins TRBV12-3 or TRBV12-4 and TRBJ2-5; maybe TRBD2 (6 bases). The CDR3 is 14 amino acids. V lost 8 bases, J lost 7 bases, and 20 bases lay in between. Written as DNA, the CDR3 is TGTGCCAGCGGGCGTACCGGGGGATTGGGGACCCAGTACTTC. Its translation is CASGRTGGLGTQYF.

This clonotype occurred a few times. The chain combines TRBV5-1 with TRBJ1-5; 8 bases are a match to TRBD1. The CDR3 runs 14 residues. After removal of 4 bases from V and 11 bases from J, the junction contained 11 bases not matched to a gene. Germline V gene data show CDR1 as SGHRS and CDR2 as YFSETQ. The CDR3 region is CASSMGTGGQAQHF. CDR3 nucleotide sequence: TGCGCCAGCAGCATGGGGACAGGTGGGCAGGCCCAGCATTTT.

Here the CDR3 DNA reads TGCAGTGCTAGCGGGCAGCCTCTCGGCCCTGAAGCTTTCTTT. This encodes CSASGQPLGPEAFF. This sequence joins TRBV20-1 and TRBJ1-1; no clear D. This CDR3 spans 14 amino acids. Germline V CDR1 and CDR2: DFQATT, SNEGSKA (reference sequence). Trimming took 3 bases from V and 6 from J, leaving 17 bases between them.

V gene TRBV12-3 or TRBV12-4 combines with J gene TRBJ2-3, with D possibly matching TRBD2 (6 bases). Trimming pared 4 bases from V and 6 bases from J, leaving 17 bases between. The CDR3 consists of 15 residues. CDR3 residues: CASSSEGLAGDTQYF. DNA for the CDR3: TGTGCCAGCAGTTCTGAGGGACTCGCGGGGGATACGCAGTATTTT.

J is TRBJ2-6 and V is TRBV6-1; no reliable D call. V lost 10 bases to trimming and J lost 0 bases, with 10 bases between them. CDR3 length equals 14 residues. Germline assignment: CDR1 MNHNS and CDR2 SASEGT. The chain's CDR3 is CATKGISGANVLTF. CDR3 bases: TGTGCCACAAAAGGAATCTCTGGGGCCAACGTCCTGACTTTC.

This clonotype appeared a few times. The chain employs TRBV24-1 and TRBJ2-1; D gene ambiguous. The germline V gene has CDR1 KGHDR and CDR2 SFDVKD. The CDR3 extends over 17 amino acids. V lost 3 bases and J 4 bases, leaving 18 bases between the germline ends. This chain's CDR3 is CATSDPTDLTPYNEQFF. The DNA for the CDR3 is TGTGCCACCAGTGATCCCACCGACCTCACTCCATACAATGAGCAGTTCTTC.

The chain couples TRBV4-1 to TRBJ1-4; no clear D gene. The CDR3 runs 12 residues. Trimming shortened V by 7 bases and J by 3 bases, and 6 bases separated the two germline ends. Germline CDR1 and CDR2: MGHRA and YSYEKL. CDR3 amino acids: CASNAPNEKLFF. The CDR3 DNA reads as TGCGCCAGCAATGCACCTAATGAAAAACTGTTTTTT.

This clonotype was detected a few times. This chain uses TRBV28 with TRBJ2-1, with 10 bases aligning to TRBD1. CDR3 length: 16 amino acids. Looked up from germline, CDR1 is MDHEN and CDR2 is SYDVKM. V lost 6 bases and J lost 9; bases outside the gene matches: 14. The CDR3, as DNA: TGTGCCAGCAGGCCAACCGGGACAGGGGCTGGCAGTGAGCAGTTCTTC. It translates to CASRPTGTGAGSEQFF.

The rearrangement joins TRBV15 to TRBJ2-1, with D maybe TRBD1 (6 bases). This CDR3 spans 14 amino acids. CDR1 LNHNV and CDR2 YYDKDF come from the germline V gene (reference sequence). The V end lost 10 bases, the J end lost 0 bases, and 13 bases lay between the germline ends. CDR3 region: CASQGSSSYNEQFF. The CDR3, as DNA: TGTGCCAGCCAGGGGTCGAGCTCCTACAATGAGCAGTTCTTC.

This clonotype was detected many times. The chain links TRBV27 to TRBJ2-2; TRBD1 matches at 8 bases. CDR1 is MNHEY, CDR2 SMNVEV, per germline (reference sequence). The V segment lost 5 bases and the J segment 4 bases; nucleotides outside the gene matches: 12. The CDR3 totals 17 residues. This CDR3 reads CASSITVQGAFTGELFF. As DNA, the CDR3 is TGTGCCAGCAGTATCACCGTGCAGGGGGCCTTCACCGGGGAGCTGTTTTTT.

The rearrangement joins TRBV5-1 to TRBJ2-1; D is unclear. Germline assignment: CDR1 SGHRS and CDR2 YFSETQ. V gave up 0 bases and J gave up 0 bases, with 7 bases separating them. The CDR3 length is 15 residues. The CDR3 protein is CASSLDGYSYNEQFF. DNA for the CDR3: TGCGCCAGCAGCTTGGACGGATACTCCTACAATGAGCAGTTCTTC.

This chain connects TRBV12-3 or TRBV12-4 to TRBJ1-2, with a possible D match to TRBD1 (6 bases). CDR3 length: 11 amino acids. V lost 2 bases and J 14 bases, leaving 12 bases between the germline ends. The chain's CDR3 is CASSLRGAHTF. In nucleotides, the CDR3 is TGTGCCAGCAGTTTACGGGGGGCTCATACCTTC.

This clonotype has at least ten counts. CDR3 sequence: CASSFLAGAPSDKYF. In DNA, the CDR3 is TGCGCCAGCAGCTTCTTGGCGGGGGCCCCATCCGACAAGTACTTC. The chain carries TRBV5-1 and TRBJ2-7; a weak D match, TRBD2 (7 bases). V was trimmed by 2 bases and J by 11 bases, leaving 23 bases between them. The CDR3 is 15 residues long. Germline CDR1 reads SGHRS; CDR2 reads YFSETQ.

Only a few counts were recorded for this clonotype. The chain uses TRBV12-3 or TRBV12-4 and TRBJ1-1, with 7 bases aligning to TRBD1. This CDR3 is built from 14 residues. Trimming removed 5 bases from V and 3 bases from J; junction bases left unmatched: 6. The CDR3 DNA follows: TGTGCCAGCAGTCTACAGGGGCCTGACACTGAAGCTTTCTTT. Its translation: CASSLQGPDTEAFF.

V usage is TRBV4-1 and J usage is TRBJ1-6; maybe TRBD1 (5 bases). The CDR3 is 16 residues long. CDR1 is MGHRA, CDR2 YSYEKL, per germline. Deletions cut 0 bases from V and 3 bases from J, with 9 bases between. Written as DNA, the CDR3 is TGCGCCAGCAGCCAAGATGGGGCAGGCTATAATTCACCCCTCCACTTT. Its protein is CASSQDGAGYNSPLHF.

The chain employs TRBV7-2 and TRBJ2-5; 7 bases agree with TRBD2. Trimming cost V 0 bases and J 4 bases; bases outside gene matches: 5. Germline CDR1 and CDR2: SGHTA and FQGNSA. There are 15 residues in the CDR3. The CDR3 sequence: CASSLAPQRGETQYF. In DNA, the CDR3 is TGTGCCAGCAGCTTAGCGCCACAGCGGGGAGAGACCCAGTACTTC.

CDR3 region: CASSYPDRGRQPQHF. The CDR3 DNA is TGTGCCAGCAGCTACCCCGACAGGGGTCGGCAGCCCCAGCATTTT. V gene TRBV11-2 combines with J gene TRBJ1-5; 8 nucleotides agree with TRBD1. CDR1 and CDR2 from the germline V gene are SGHAT and FQNNGV. Germline trimming cut 4 bases from V and 7 bases from J; bases unmatched to any gene: 9. The CDR3 runs 15 residues.

This clonotype was seen only a few times. The chain uses TRBV6-4 and TRBJ2-3; D gene unclear. Per germline, CDR1 MRHNA and CDR2 SNTAGT. The germline V and J ends were trimmed by 3 bases and 2 bases, with 6 bases remaining between them. The CDR3 length is 13 residues. The CDR3 loop reads CASSEFPTDTQYF. The CDR3 nucleotides are TGTGCCAGCAGTGAGTTCCCCACAGATACGCAGTATTTT.

This clonotype was counted only a few times. CDR3 in amino acids: CASSYSRHVRGEQYF. For the CDR3, the DNA is TGTGCCAGCAGTTACTCGCGGCATGTCAGGGGGGAGCAGTACTTC. The genes are TRBV6-2 or TRBV6-3 and TRBJ2-7, with 7 bases lining up with TRBD1. CDR3 length: 15 residues. V lost 0 bases to trimming and J lost 7 bases; unmatched junction nucleotides: 9. Per germline, CDR1 MNHEY and CDR2 SVGEGT.

This clonotype was recorded a few times. The gene calls are TRBV10-3 and TRBJ2-3; TRBD2 matches at 11 bases. From germline, CDR1 is ENHRY and CDR2 SYGVKD. V shed 7 bases and J 2 bases; nucleotides not matched to a gene: 11. CDR3 length: 17 amino acids. Here the CDR3 DNA reads TGTGCCATCACCGGTAGCGGGGGGGTTTTTTCCACAGATACGCAGTATTTT. Its translation is CAITGSGGVFSTDTQYF.

The rearrangement links TRBV14 to TRBJ1-5; D unclear. The V gene lost 4 bases and the J gene lost 7 bases, with 11 bases spanning the gap. This CDR3 region has 13 residues. Germline loops: CDR1 SGHDN, CDR2 FVKESK. The CDR3 sequence is CASSPSRGQPQHF. For the CDR3, the DNA is TGTGCCAGCAGCCCAAGTCGAGGACAGCCCCAGCATTTT.

This clonotype showed up just a few times. The chain couples TRBV20-1 to TRBJ1-2; a weak D match, TRBD1 (6 bases). The germline CDR1 and CDR2 sequences are DFQATT and SNEGSKA (reference sequence). The CDR3 spans 14 residues. Trimming took 6 bases from V and 2 from J, leaving 16 bases between them. The CDR3 sequence is CSAPDKGGNYGYTF. DNA of the CDR3: TGCAGTGCCCCTGATAAGGGGGGAAACTATGGCTACACCTTC.

This clonotype occurred many times. The chain combines TRBV5-1 with TRBJ2-7; TRBD1 might be the D (6 bases). The CDR3 extends over 14 amino acids. V shed 3 bases and J shed 2 bases, with 12 bases lying between them. The V gene's germline CDR1 is SGHRS and CDR2 YFSETQ. CDR3 DNA: TGCGCCAGCAGCTCCCGGGACACTACCTACGAGCAGTACTTC. It encodes CASSSRDTTYEQYF.

This chain joins TRBV2 and TRBJ2-5; TRBD2 might be the D (5 bases). The length of the CDR3 is 14 residues. Germline V CDR1 and CDR2: SNHLY, FYNNEI. V lost 7 bases and J lost 5, with 17 bases in between. CDR3 residues: CASKDLQRRETQYF. CDR3 DNA sequence: TGTGCCAGCAAAGACTTACAAAGGAGGGAGACCCAGTACTTC.

The chain employs TRBV19 and TRBJ2-1; a weak D match, TRBD2 (5 bases). Trimming cost V 9 bases and J 5 bases, with 14 bases left between them. The CDR3 covers 13 residues. The germline gives CDR1 LNHDA, CDR2 SQIVND (reference sequence). The CDR3 region has the DNA TGTGCCAGACCGGCGGGTATCCACAATGAGCAGTTCTTC. Its translation is CARPAGIHNEQFF.

This clonotype was recorded a few times. The rearrangement joins TRBV20-1 to TRBJ2-3; D is ambiguous. The CDR3 covers 13 residues. The germline V gene has CDR1 DFQATT and CDR2 SNEGSKA (reference sequence). The germline V and J ends were trimmed by 3 bases and 5 bases, with 12 bases remaining between them. CDR3 residues: CSASRSAGDTQYF. The CDR3 DNA reads TGCAGTGCTAGTAGGTCAGCTGGAGATACGCAGTATTTT.

In its sample, this clonotype was seen a few times. The chain uses TRBV28 and TRBJ2-5; TRBD2 matches 7 bases. The CDR3 runs to 15 residues. V lost 6 bases to trimming and J lost 5 bases; unmatched junction nucleotides: 12. In germline, CDR1 is MDHEN, CDR2 SYDVKM. The chain's CDR3 is CASSFWGGDRETQYF. Written as DNA, the CDR3 is TGTGCCAGCAGCTTTTGGGGGGGAGATCGGGAGACCCAGTACTTC.

This clonotype turned up a few times. The rearrangement links TRBV6-5 to TRBJ2-3; possibly TRBD1 or TRBD2 for D (5 bases each). There are 17 residues in the CDR3. The germline V and J ends were trimmed by 4 bases and 4 bases, with 21 bases remaining between them. Per the germline V gene, CDR1 is MNHEY and CDR2 is SVGAGI. The CDR3 reads CASSSTRASRRSDTQYF. The CDR3 region has the DNA TGTGCCAGCAGTTCCACCAGGGCTAGCCGACGCTCAGATACGCAGTATTTT.